This T cell receptor beta chain was documented in a study of OX40 agonist ivuxolimab in advanced cancers. Study as a whole: Dosing consisted of intravenous ivuxolimab at 0.01 to 10 mg/kg every 2 weeks.

Turning to this clone: Its antigen is as yet unknown.

This CDR3 has 14 amino acids. Germline CDR1 is SGHNT and CDR2 is YYREEE (reference sequence). The V segment lost 2 bases and the J segment 7 bases; nucleotides outside the gene matches: 8. Repertoires were generated with immunoSEQ multiplex PCR, while TCRdb's copy carries only in-frame clones and drops some. The data hold approximately 89,000 clones, with around 90% observed a single time. Study-level points and caveats: Also present in some nonresponders was a low level of normalized T-cell clonal expansion. At 0.1-3.0 mg/kg, partial responders had clonal expansion among the lowest observed.

This chain connects TRBV5-4 to TRBJ1-2; 7 bases line up with TRBD1. Here the sequenced sample was CD4+ or CD8+ T cells sorted from blood, taken in a trial of the OX40 agonist ivuxolimab. This clonotype originated in an adult with an advanced solid tumor such as melanoma, head and neck, liver or kidney cancer. For the CDR3, the DNA is TGTGCCAGCAGCTTAGATAAGGGGGCTAGTGGCTACACCTTC. Protein: CASSLDKGASGYTF.